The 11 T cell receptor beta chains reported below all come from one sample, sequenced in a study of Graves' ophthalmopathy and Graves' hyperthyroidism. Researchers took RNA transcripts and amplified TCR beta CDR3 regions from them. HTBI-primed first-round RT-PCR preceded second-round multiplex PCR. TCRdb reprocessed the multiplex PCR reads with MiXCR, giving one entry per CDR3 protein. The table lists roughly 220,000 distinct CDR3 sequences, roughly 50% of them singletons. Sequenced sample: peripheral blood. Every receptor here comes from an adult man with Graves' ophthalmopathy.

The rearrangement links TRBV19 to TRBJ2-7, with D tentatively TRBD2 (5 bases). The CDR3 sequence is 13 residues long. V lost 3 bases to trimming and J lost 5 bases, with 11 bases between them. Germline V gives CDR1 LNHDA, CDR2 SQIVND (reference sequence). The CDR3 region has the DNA TGTGCCAGTAGTATGGGAGTTAAGAACGAGCAGTACTTC. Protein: CASSMGVKNEQYF.

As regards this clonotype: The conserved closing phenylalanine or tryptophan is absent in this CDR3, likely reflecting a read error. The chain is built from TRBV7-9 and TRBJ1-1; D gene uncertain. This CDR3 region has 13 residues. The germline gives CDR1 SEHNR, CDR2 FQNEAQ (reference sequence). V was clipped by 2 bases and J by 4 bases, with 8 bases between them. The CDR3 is CASSLLVGTEAFL. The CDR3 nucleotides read TGTGCCAGCAGCTTATTAGTGGGCACTGAAGCTTTCCTT.

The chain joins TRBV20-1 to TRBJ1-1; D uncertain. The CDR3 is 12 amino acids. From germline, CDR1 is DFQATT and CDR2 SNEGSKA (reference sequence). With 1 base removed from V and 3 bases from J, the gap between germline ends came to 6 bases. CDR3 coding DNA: TGCAGTGCTAGAGCAGTAGACACTGAAGCTTTCTTT. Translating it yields CSARAVDTEAFF.

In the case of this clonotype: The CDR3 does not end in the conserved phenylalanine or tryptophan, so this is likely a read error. The CDR3 spells CASSYSENQPQHL. CDR3 in DNA: TGTGCCAGCAGTTACTCGGAGAATCAGCCCCAGCATCTT. The V call is TRBV6-5, the J call TRBJ1-5; unclear D gene. There are 13 residues in the CDR3. Germline V gene sequence: CDR1 MNHEY, CDR2 SVGAGI. Trimming removed 0 bases at V and 4 bases at J, with 4 bases between.

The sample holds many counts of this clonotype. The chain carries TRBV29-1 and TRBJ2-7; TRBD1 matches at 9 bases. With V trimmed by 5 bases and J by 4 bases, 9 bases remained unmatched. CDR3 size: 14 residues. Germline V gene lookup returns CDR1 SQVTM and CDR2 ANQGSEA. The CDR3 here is CSVLLRDRDYEQYF. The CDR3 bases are TGCAGCGTTCTACTCCGGGACAGGGATTACGAGCAGTACTTC.

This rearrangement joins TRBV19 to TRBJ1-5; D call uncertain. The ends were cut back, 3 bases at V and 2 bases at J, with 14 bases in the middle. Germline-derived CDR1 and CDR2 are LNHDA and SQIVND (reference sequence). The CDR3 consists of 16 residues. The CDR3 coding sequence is TGTGCCAGTAGTATGGTCGGGAGTTTGGGCAATCAGCCCCAGCATTTT. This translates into CASSMVGSLGNQPQHF.

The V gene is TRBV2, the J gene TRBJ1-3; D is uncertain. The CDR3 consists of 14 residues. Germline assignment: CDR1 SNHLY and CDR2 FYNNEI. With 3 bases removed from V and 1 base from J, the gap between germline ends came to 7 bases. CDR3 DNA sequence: TGTGCCAGCAGTGACCGGGATTCTGGAAACACCATATATTTT. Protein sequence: CASSDRDSGNTIYF.

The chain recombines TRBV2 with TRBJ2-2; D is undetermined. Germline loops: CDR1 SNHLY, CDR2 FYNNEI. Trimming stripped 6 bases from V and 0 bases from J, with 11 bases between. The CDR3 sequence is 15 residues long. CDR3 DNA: TGTGCCAGCAGCCCGCTGGCGACGAACACCGGGGAGCTGTTTTTT. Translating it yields CASSPLATNTGELFF.

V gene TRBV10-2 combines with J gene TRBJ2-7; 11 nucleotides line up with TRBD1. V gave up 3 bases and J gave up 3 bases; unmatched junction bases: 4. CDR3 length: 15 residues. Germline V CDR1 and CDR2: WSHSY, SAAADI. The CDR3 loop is CASSDGQGAVYEQYF. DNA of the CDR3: TGCGCCAGCAGTGACGGACAGGGGGCGGTCTACGAGCAGTACTTC.

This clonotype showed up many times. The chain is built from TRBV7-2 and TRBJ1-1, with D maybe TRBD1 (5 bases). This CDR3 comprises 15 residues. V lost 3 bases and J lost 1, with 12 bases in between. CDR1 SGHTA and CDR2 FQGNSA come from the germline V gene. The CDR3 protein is CASSLNGGTNTEAFF. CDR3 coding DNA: TGTGCCAGCAGCTTGAACGGGGGGACGAACACTGAAGCTTTCTTT.

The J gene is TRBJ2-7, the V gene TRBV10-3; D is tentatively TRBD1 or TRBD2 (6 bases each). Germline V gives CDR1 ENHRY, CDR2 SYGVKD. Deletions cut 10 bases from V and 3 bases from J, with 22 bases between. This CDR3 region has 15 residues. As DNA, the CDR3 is TGTGCCAGCACCTTCGGGGGCGGCCCTTACTACGAGCAGTACTTC. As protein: CASTFGGGPYYEQYF.